This TCR beta chain was found in a study of T cell repertoires in cytomegalovirus infection. Study as a whole: Selection of CMV epitopes for the study included recently identified HLA-C-restricted and well-studied HLA-B-restricted ones. Through public TCR beta signatures, both CMV infection and matching HLA type were indicated. General study points: Carriers of CMV and the relevant HLA type were discriminated by public TCR beta frequency. The ex vivo response was dominated by HLA-C-restricted CMV-specific TCR beta clonotypes.

The germline V gene encodes CDR1 MNHEY and CDR2 SVGEGT. The CDR3 covers 13 residues. V dropped 11 bases and J dropped 2; count of bases not matched to a gene: 5. The table lists this clonotype with many counts. Its antigen is undetermined. TCRdb reanalysed the reads using MiXCR and keeps one entry per CDR3 protein. The table lists 360,000 or so distinct CDR3 sequences, about 35% of them singletons, with roughly 14% in the top ten. The TCR sequence derives from a human donor in good health (CMV status not recorded). Some clones in this sample may be carry-over from other donors' samples. The chain recombines TRBV6-2 or TRBV6-3 with TRBJ2-7; TRBD1 agrees at 11 bases. The sequencing here drew on cultured PBMCs, taken from culture after CMV antigen stimulation. The CDR3 sequence: CASRTGGTYEQYF. The DNA for the CDR3 is TGTGCCTCTCGGACAGGGGGCACCTACGAGCAGTACTTC.